The rows below give T cell receptor beta chains drawn from one sample of a study of T-cell memory formation after mild COVID-19. MiXCR was run by TCRdb on the 5' RACE reads, yielding one entry per CDR3 protein. The data contain hundreds of thousands of distinct CDR3 sequences, roughly 22% of them singletons. The material sequenced was PBMCs or a T cell subset sorted from them (not recorded which). These receptors were taken from an adult woman who had mild COVID-19 (a few samples of this study predate the infection). Cell type and time point are not known. Both conserved end residues are part of each CDR3. The order of the fields is D gene, V gene, CDR3 length, clone size, J gene, CDR3 protein, CDR3 DNA. A D gene is named only where the DNA matches it firmly. Clone size is given for some rows only: seen once, a few or many times, or a class if the clone is expanded.

TRBD1	TRBV29-1	11	NA	TRBJ1-2	CSVVWTGVNTF	TGCAGCGTCGTCTGGACAGGTGTGAACACCTTC
NA	TRBV5-6	13	NA	TRBJ2-3	CASSLKGTDTQYF	TGTGCCAGCAGCTTGAAAGGAACAGATACGCAGTATTTT
NA	TRBV7-9	14	few	TRBJ2-7	CASSAPYSSYEQYF	TGTGCCAGCAGTGCCCCCTATAGCTCCTACGAGCAGTACTTC
NA	TRBV12-3/TRBV12-4	15	once	TRBJ2-5	CASSLGPGSEETQYF	TGTGCCAGCAGCTTGGGACCGGGATCAGAAGAGACCCAGTACTTC
NA	TRBV12-3/TRBV12-4	11	few	TRBJ1-1	CASSFDGEAFF	TGTGCCAGCAGTTTTGATGGTGAAGCTTTCTTT
TRBD2	TRBV12-3/TRBV12-4	15	few	TRBJ2-7	CAGAGIAGGPCEQYF	TGTGCCGGCGCGGGGATAGCGGGAGGGCCCTGCGAGCAGTACTTC
NA	TRBV27	15	NA	TRBJ2-5	CASSQQGTRKETQYF	TGTGCCAGCAGTCAACAGGGTACCCGGAAAGAGACCCAGTACTTC
NA	TRBV10-3	11	NA	TRBJ2-2	CATTGAGELFF	TGTGCCACTACCGGCGCCGGGGAGCTGTTTTTT
NA	TRBV20-1	12	few	TRBJ2-1	CSAFLYRNEQFF	TGCAGTGCTTTCTTATATCGGAATGAGCAGTTCTTC
NA	TRBV3-1	14	many	TRBJ2-2	CASQRGVNTGELFF	TGTGCCAGTCAGCGAGGGGTCAACACCGGGGAGCTGTTTTTT
NA	TRBV4-1	15	NA	TRBJ1-1	CASSLEGGLNTEAFF	TGCGCCAGCAGCCTGGAGGGCGGCTTGAACACTGAAGCTTTCTTT
NA	TRBV3-1	14	few	TRBJ2-5	CASSQSTLTGTQYF	TGTGCCAGCAGCCAAAGCACCTTGACAGGGACCCAGTACTTC
NA	TRBV20-1	12	many	TRBJ1-1	CSARELRAQAFF	TGCAGTGCTAGAGAGTTAAGGGCTCAAGCTTTCTTT
TRBD2	TRBV2	16	NA	TRBJ2-5	CASSERTSGGSFYAFF	TGTGCCAGCAGTGAGAGAACTAGCGGGGGTTCTTTCTATGCATTCTTC
TRBD1	TRBV23-1	14	NA	TRBJ2-3	CASMGQGSTDTQYF	TGCGCCAGCATGGGACAGGGGAGCACAGATACGCAGTATTTT
TRBD1	TRBV7-9	14	NA	TRBJ1-2	CASSLKDREDGYTF	TGTGCCAGCAGCTTAAAGGACAGGGAGGATGGCTACACCTTC
NA	TRBV7-8	13	few	TRBJ1-1	CASSPWGDTEAFF	TGTGCCAGCAGCCCTTGGGGGGACACTGAAGCTTTCTTT
NA	TRBV20-1	15	NA	TRBJ1-6	CSAWGALLHGSPLHF	TGCAGTGCATGGGGGGCCCTCCTCCATGGGTCACCCCTCCACTTT
NA	TRBV4-1	15	few	TRBJ2-7	CASSSPGTRSPEQYF	TGCGCCAGCAGCTCGCCCGGGACTCGCTCTCCGGAGCAGTACTTC